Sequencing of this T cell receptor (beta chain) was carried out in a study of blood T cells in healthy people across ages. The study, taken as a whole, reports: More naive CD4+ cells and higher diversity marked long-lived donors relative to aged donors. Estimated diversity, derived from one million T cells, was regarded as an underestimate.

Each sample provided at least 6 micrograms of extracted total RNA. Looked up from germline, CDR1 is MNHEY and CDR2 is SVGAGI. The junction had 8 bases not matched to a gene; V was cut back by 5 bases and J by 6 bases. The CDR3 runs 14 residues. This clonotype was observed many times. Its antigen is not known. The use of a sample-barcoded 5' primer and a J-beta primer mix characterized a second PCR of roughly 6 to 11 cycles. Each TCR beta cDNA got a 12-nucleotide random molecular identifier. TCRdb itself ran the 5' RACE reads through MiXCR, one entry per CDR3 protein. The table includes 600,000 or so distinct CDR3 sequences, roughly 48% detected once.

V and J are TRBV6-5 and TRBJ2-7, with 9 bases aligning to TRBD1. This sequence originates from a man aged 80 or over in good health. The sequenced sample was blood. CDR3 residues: CASSPGTGRREQYF. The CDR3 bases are TGTGCCAGCAGTCCCGGGACAGGGAGGCGCGAGCAGTACTTC.